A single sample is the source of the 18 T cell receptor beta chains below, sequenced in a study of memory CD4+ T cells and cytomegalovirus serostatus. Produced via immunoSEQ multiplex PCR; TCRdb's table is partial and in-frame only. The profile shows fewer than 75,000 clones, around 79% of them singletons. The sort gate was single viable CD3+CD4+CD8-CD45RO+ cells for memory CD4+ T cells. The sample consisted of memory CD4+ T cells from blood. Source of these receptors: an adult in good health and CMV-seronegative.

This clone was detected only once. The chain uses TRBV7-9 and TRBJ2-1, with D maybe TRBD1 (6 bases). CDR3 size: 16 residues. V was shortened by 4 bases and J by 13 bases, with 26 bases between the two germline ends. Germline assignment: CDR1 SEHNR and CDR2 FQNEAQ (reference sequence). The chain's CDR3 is CASSSPRLGQEEPQFF. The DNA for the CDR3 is TGTGCCAGCAGCTCGCCCCGGTTGGGACAAGAAGAGCCACAGTTCTTC. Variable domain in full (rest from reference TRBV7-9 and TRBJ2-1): DTGVSQNPRHKITKRGQNVTFRCDPISEHNRLYWYRQTLGQGPEFLTYFQNEAQLEKSRLLSDRFSAERPKGSFSTLEIQRTEQGDSAMYLCASSSPRLGQEEPQFFGPGTRLTVL.

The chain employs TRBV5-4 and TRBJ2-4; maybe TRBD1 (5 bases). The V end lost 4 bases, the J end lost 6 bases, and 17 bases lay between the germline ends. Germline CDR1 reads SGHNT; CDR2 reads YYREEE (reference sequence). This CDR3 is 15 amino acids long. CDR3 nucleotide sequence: TGTGCCAGCAGCAGTGCATCCCAGGGCGGAAACATTCAGTACTTC. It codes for CASSSASQGGNIQYF.

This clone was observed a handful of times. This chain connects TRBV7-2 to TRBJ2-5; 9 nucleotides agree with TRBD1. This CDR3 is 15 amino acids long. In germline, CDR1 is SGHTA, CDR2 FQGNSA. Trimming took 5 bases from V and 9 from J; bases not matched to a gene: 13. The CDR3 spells CASSNRTGTGRAQYF. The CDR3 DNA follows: TGTGCCAGCAGCAATCGAACCGGGACAGGGAGGGCCCAGTACTTC.

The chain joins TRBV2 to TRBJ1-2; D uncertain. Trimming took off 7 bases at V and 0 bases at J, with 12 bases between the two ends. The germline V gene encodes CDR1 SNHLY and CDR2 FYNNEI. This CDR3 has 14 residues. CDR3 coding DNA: TGTGCCAGCATTTCAGGACGATCTAACTATGGCTACACCTTC. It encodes CASISGRSNYGYTF.

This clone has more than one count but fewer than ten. CDR3: CASSPVAVSASGNTIYF. For the CDR3, the DNA is TGTGCCAGCTCACCGGTCGCAGTCTCAGCGTCTGGAAACACCATATATTTT. V and J are TRBV18 and TRBJ1-3; D gene unclear. V gave up 3 bases and J gave up 1 base, with 16 bases separating them. Germline V gene lookup returns CDR1 KGHSH and CDR2 LQKENI. This CDR3 region has 17 residues.

The DNA of the CDR3 is TGTGCCGCCAAGAACAGCTCTTTTAATGAAAAACTGTTTTTT. Translated: CAAKNSSFNEKLFF. The gene calls are TRBV2 and TRBJ1-4; D is unclear. CDR1 and CDR2 (germline): SNHLY, FYNNEI. The CDR3 has 14 amino acids. The V gene lost 11 bases and the J gene lost 4 bases, with 17 bases spanning the gap.

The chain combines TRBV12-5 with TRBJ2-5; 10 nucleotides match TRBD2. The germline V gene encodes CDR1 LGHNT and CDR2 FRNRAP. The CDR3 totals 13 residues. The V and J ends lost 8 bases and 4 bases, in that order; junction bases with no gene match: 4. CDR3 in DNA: TGTGCTAGTCTGTCTAGCGGGAGAGAGACCCAGTACTTC. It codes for CASLSSGRETQYF.

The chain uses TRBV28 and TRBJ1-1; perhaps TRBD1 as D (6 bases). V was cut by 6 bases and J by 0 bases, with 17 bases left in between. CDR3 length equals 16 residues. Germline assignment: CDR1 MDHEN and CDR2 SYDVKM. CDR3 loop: CASRVVQGTMNTEAFF. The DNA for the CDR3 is TGTGCCAGCAGGGTCGTACAGGGTACAATGAACACTGAAGCTTTCTTT. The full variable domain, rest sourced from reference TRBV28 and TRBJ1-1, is DVKVTQSSRYLVKRTGEKVFLECVQDMDHENMFWYRQDPGLGLRLIYFSYDVKMKEKGDIPEGYSVSREKKERFSLILESASTNQTSMYLCASRVVQGTMNTEAFFGQGTRLTVV.

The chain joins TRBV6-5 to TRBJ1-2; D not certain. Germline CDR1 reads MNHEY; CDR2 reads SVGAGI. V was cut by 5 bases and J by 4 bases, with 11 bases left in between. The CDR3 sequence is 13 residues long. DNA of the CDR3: TGTGCCAGCAGTACCGCCCACACCTATGGCTACACCTTC. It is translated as CASSTAHTYGYTF.

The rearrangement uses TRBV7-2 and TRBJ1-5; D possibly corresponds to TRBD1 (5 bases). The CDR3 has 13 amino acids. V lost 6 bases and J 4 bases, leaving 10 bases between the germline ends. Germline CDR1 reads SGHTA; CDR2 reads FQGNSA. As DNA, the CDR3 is TGTGCCAGCAGTCACGGGGGGAATCAGCCCCAGCATTTT. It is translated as CASSHGGNQPQHF.

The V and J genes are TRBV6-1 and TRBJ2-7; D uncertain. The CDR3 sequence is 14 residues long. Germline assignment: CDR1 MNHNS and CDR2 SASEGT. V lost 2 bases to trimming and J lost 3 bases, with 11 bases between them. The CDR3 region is CASSEMTRSYEQYF. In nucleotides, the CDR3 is TGTGCCAGCAGTGAAATGACACGCAGCTACGAGCAGTACTTC.

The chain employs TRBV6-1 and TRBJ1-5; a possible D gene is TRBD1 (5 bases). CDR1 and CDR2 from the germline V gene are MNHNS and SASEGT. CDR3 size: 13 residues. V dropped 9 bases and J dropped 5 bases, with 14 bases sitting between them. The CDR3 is CASTGEGDQPQHF. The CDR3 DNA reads TGTGCCAGTACCGGGGAAGGGGATCAGCCCCAGCATTTT.

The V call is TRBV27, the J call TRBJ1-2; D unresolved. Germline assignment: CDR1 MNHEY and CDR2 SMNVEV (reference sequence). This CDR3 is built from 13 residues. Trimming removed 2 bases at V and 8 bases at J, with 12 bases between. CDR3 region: CASSLTGFRGYTF. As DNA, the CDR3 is TGTGCCAGCAGTTTAACTGGGTTTAGGGGCTACACCTTC.

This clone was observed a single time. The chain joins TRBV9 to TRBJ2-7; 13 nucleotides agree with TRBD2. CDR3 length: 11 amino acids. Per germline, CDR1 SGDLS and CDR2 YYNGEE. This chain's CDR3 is CGRTSGSTQYF. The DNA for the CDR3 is TGTGGAAGGACTAGCGGGAGTACGCAGTACTTC.

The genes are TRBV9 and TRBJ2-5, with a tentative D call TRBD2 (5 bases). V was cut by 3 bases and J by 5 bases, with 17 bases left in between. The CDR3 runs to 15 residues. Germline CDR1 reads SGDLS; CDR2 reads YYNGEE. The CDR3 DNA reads TGTGCCAGCAGCGGCGGACTCTCCCTGGGGGAGACCCAGTACTTC. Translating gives CASSGGLSLGETQYF.

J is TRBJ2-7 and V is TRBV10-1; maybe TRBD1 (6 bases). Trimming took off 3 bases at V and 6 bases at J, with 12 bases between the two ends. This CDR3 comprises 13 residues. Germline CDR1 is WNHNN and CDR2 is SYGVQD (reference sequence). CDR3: CASSDPARGEQYF. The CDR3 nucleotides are TGCGCCAGCAGTGACCCTGCCAGGGGCGAGCAGTACTTC.

This chain's CDR3 is CASSIGTPNTGELFF. DNA for the CDR3: TGTGCCAGCAGCATCGGGACACCGAACACCGGGGAGCTGTTTTTT. This chain links TRBV7-2 with TRBJ2-2; TRBD1 might be the D (6 bases). The CDR3 spans 15 residues. CDR1 is SGHTA, CDR2 FQGNSA, per germline. V was shortened by 5 bases and J by 0 bases, with 10 bases between the two germline ends.

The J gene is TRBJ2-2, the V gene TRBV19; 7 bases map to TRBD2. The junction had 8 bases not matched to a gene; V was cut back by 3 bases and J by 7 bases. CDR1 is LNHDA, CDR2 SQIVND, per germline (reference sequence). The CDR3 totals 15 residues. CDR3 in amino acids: CASSMGAGVGGELFF. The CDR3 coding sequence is TGTGCCAGTAGTATGGGTGCGGGAGTGGGCGGGGAGCTGTTTTTT.